The 20 T cell receptor beta chains below come from one sample, sequenced in a study of cytomegalovirus exposure and HLA in healthy donors. PCR employed 60 Vbeta and 13 Jbeta primers. The repertoire was sequenced with immunoSEQ multiplex PCR; TCRdb's copy has only in-frame clones and lacks some. The data show 90,000 to 120,000 clones, 70% to 80% seen once. Sequencing was done on a sample of PBMCs. Every receptor here comes from a man aged 18 to 29 in good health and CMV-seronegative.

This chain uses TRBV2 with TRBJ2-5; no reliable D call. The CDR3 is 13 residues long. Germline values: CDR1 SNHLY, CDR2 FYNNEI. V gave up 10 bases and J gave up 4 bases, with 16 bases separating them. The CDR3 spells CATQIAPRETQYF. DNA of the CDR3: TGTGCCACCCAGATTGCCCCACGAGAGACCCAGTACTTC.

The rearrangement links TRBV6-1 to TRBJ2-5, with 8 bases that match TRBD1. Unmatched junction bases numbered 9, after V lost 1 base and J lost 5 bases. CDR3 size: 16 residues. The germline gives CDR1 MNHNS, CDR2 SASEGT. The CDR3 nucleotides are TGTGCCAGCAGTGAAGAGGTGGGGACAGGCGGCGAGACCCAGTACTTC. Translated, it gives CASSEEVGTGGETQYF.

This clone appeared a single time. The V gene is TRBV6-6, the J gene TRBJ2-3; TRBD2 matches at 8 bases. Germline CDR1 is MNHNY and CDR2 is SVGAGI (reference sequence). V trimming: 7 bases; J trimming: 0 bases; junction bases outside the gene matches: 6. The CDR3 is 15 amino acids. The chain's CDR3 is CASNYGGGSTDTQYF. The DNA for the CDR3 is TGTGCCAGCAACTATGGCGGGGGGAGCACAGATACGCAGTATTTT.

This rearrangement joins TRBV6-1 to TRBJ1-1, with D possibly matching TRBD1 (5 bases). The V end lost 1 base, the J end lost 3 bases, and 21 bases lay between the germline ends. Germline V gene data show CDR1 as MNHNS and CDR2 as SASEGT. The CDR3 runs 18 residues. CDR3 region: CASSEEGVSRGMDTEAFF. The CDR3 coding sequence is TGTGCCAGCAGTGAAGAAGGGGTCAGCCGGGGGATGGACACTGAAGCTTTCTTT.

This clone came up once. V usage is TRBV11-3 and J usage is TRBJ2-3, with D perhaps matching TRBD2 (5 bases). CDR1 and CDR2 from the germline V gene are SGHNT and YENEEA. There are 13 residues in the CDR3. Trimming took 5 bases from V and 2 from J, leaving 8 bases between them. The CDR3 nucleotides read TGTGCCAGCAGCCGGGGAACCACAGATACGCAGTATTTT. This sequence encodes CASSRGTTDTQYF. The variable domain in full, completed from reference TRBV11-3 and TRBJ2-3, reads EAGVVQSPRYKIIEKKQPVAFWCNPISGHNTLYWYLQNLGQGPELLIRYENEEAVDDSQLPKDRFSAERLKGVDSTLKIQPAELGDSAVYLCASSRGTTDTQYFGPGTRLTVL.

The chain carries TRBV7-9 and TRBJ2-7, with 7 bases fitting TRBD1. The CDR3 totals 13 residues. CDR1 SEHNR and CDR2 FQNEAQ come from the germline V gene (reference sequence). V lost 5 bases and J lost 5; bases outside the gene matches: 6. The CDR3, as DNA: TGTGCCAGCAGCACACAGGGGCGCAACGAGCAGTACTTC. Protein product: CASSTQGRNEQYF.

This chain joins TRBV6-5 and TRBJ2-3; 7 positions match TRBD2. This CDR3 has 15 amino acids. V gave up 6 bases and J gave up 2 bases; unmatched junction bases: 8. CDR1 and CDR2 from the germline V gene are MNHEY and SVGAGI. CDR3 in DNA: TGTGCCAGCAGCAGCGGGGCCTACCACACAGATACGCAGTATTTT. Its translation: CASSSGAYHTDTQYF.

The J gene is TRBJ2-7, the V gene TRBV7-2, with 8 positions matching TRBD1. The CDR3 contains 14 residues. CDR1 and CDR2 from the germline V gene are SGHTA and FQGNSA. The J segment lost 3 bases and the V segment lost 3 bases, leaving 4 bases of the junction unmatched. CDR3: CASSLDRVSYEQYF. CDR3 sequence (DNA): TGTGCCAGCAGCTTGGACAGGGTTAGCTACGAGCAGTACTTC.

V and J are TRBV7-2 and TRBJ1-4, with a tentative D call TRBD1 (5 bases). Between the trimmed V and J ends, which lost 5 bases and 3 bases, there was a span of 16 bases. The CDR3 has 16 residues. Germline assignment: CDR1 SGHTA and CDR2 FQGNSA. CDR3 DNA: TGTGCCAGCAGCGAACAACTGGGGCTCCCTAATGAAAAACTGTTTTTT. It is translated as CASSEQLGLPNEKLFF. The whole variable domain, remainder taken from reference TRBV7-2 and TRBJ1-4, is GAGVSQSPSNKVTEKGKDVELRCDPISGHTALYWYRQSLGQGLEFLIYFQGNSAPDKSGLPSDRFSAERTGGSVSTLTIQRTQQEDSAVYLCASSEQLGLPNEKLFFGSGTQLSVL.

In DNA form, the CDR3 reads TGTGCCAGCAGCGCCACAGGGGACACTGAAGCTTTCTTT. Translation: CASSATGDTEAFF. The V and J genes are TRBV9 and TRBJ1-1; the match to TRBD1 covers 7 bases. V shed 3 bases and J 3 bases; nucleotides not matched to a gene: 2. CDR3 length: 13 residues. Germline CDR1 is SGDLS and CDR2 is YYNGEE.

Only a few counts were recorded for this clone. The V gene is TRBV5-6, the J gene TRBJ2-3; 8 bases are shared with TRBD2. J was trimmed by 1 base and V by 5 bases; bases with no gene match: 6. The CDR3 sequence is 15 residues long. Germline V gives CDR1 SGHDT, CDR2 YYEEEE. CDR3 nucleotides: TGTGCCAGCAGTTTGCCGGGACTAGGCACAGATACGCAGTATTTT. The encoded protein is CASSLPGLGTDTQYF.

The chain links TRBV19 to TRBJ2-7, with D unresolved. This CDR3 has 12 amino acids. Looked up from germline, CDR1 is LNHDA and CDR2 is SQIVND (reference sequence). Trimming took off 6 bases at V and 3 bases at J, with 9 bases between the two ends. The CDR3 region has the DNA TGTGCCAGTAGCGGTTCCCTCTACGAGCAGTACTTC. It specifies CASSGSLYEQYF. The variable domain in full, with the rest retrieved from reference TRBV19 and TRBJ2-7, is DGGITQSPKYLFRKEGQNVTLSCEQNLNHDAMYWYRQDPGQGLRLIYYSQIVNDFQKGDIAEGYSVSREKKESFPLTVTSAQKNPTAFYLCASSGSLYEQYFGPGTRLTVT.

V is TRBV7-9 and J is TRBJ2-7; 8 bases agree with TRBD1. In germline, CDR1 is SEHNR, CDR2 FQNEAQ (reference sequence). Trimming took 5 bases from V and 0 from J; bases not matched to a gene: 12. This CDR3 is built from 17 residues. CDR3 nucleotide sequence: TGTGCCAGCAGCCCGATTGGGACAGGCACCAGCTCCTACGAGCAGTACTTC. Its translation: CASSPIGTGTSSYEQYF. Combining the CDR3 with reference TRBV7-9 and TRBJ2-7 gives the whole variable domain DTGVSQNPRHKITKRGQNVTFRCDPISEHNRLYWYRQTLGQGPEFLTYFQNEAQLEKSRLLSDRFSAERPKGSFSTLEIQRTEQGDSAMYLCASSPIGTGTSSYEQYFGPGTRLTVT.

The DNA for the CDR3 is TGTGCCAGCAGTGAGGGGGTTGGGGGCGTAGATACGCAGTATTTT. It is translated as CASSEGVGGVDTQYF. V usage is TRBV6-1 and J usage is TRBJ2-3; weak D call: TRBD1 (6 bases). V lost 3 bases and J lost 5, with 15 bases in between. CDR1 is MNHNS and CDR2 is SASEGT in the germline V gene. CDR3 size: 15 residues.

The chain combines TRBV12-5 with TRBJ1-2; possibly TRBD1 for D (6 bases). The germline V and J ends were trimmed by 2 bases and 4 bases, with 23 bases remaining between them. CDR1 is LGHNT, CDR2 FRNRAP, per germline. CDR3 length: 18 residues. The CDR3 loop is CASGLSTTGTADSYGYTF. The CDR3 DNA sequence: TGTGCTAGTGGTTTGTCAACCACCGGGACGGCGGACAGCTATGGCTACACCTTC.

The rearrangement links TRBV20-1 to TRBJ2-5; weak D call: TRBD1 (6 bases). V was shortened by 7 bases and J by 7 bases, with 13 bases between the two germline ends. The CDR3 totals 11 residues. Germline lookup yields CDR1 DFQATT and CDR2 SNEGSKA (reference sequence). CDR3 sequence: CSVRQGGTQYF. The CDR3 nucleotides read TGCAGTGTGAGACAAGGGGGGACCCAGTACTTC.

This chain connects TRBV11-2 to TRBJ2-4; D is ambiguous. Trimming pared 0 bases from V and 7 bases from J, leaving 4 bases between. The CDR3 is 12 residues long. CDR1 is SGHAT and CDR2 is FQNNGV in the germline V gene. DNA of the CDR3: TGTGCCAGCAGCTTAGATCGGAACATTCAGTACTTC. Residues: CASSLDRNIQYF.

This clone was observed a handful of times. This chain links TRBV18 with TRBJ2-3, with 9 bases matching TRBD2. The germline V gene has CDR1 KGHSH and CDR2 LQKENI. The CDR3 is made up of 15 amino acids. The V gene end was trimmed by 3 bases and the J gene end by 2 bases; junction bases not matched to a gene: 3. Here the CDR3 reads CASSPIAGDTDTQYF. CDR3 coding DNA: TGTGCCAGCTCACCGATAGCGGGGGACACAGATACGCAGTATTTT.

J is TRBJ1-4 and V is TRBV4-2; the match to TRBD1 covers 9 bases. The CDR3 runs 17 residues. After removal of 3 bases from V and 6 bases from J, the junction contained 11 bases not matched to a gene. Germline CDR1 and CDR2: LGHNA and YNFKEQ. This CDR3 is CASSQWGQGNFDEKLFF. Here the CDR3 DNA reads TGTGCCAGCAGCCAGTGGGGACAGGGAAATTTCGATGAAAAACTGTTTTTT.

The chain is built from TRBV27 and TRBJ1-6; a weak D match, TRBD1 (5 bases). The V and J ends lost 6 bases and 7 bases respectively, with 16 bases between them. Germline loops: CDR1 MNHEY, CDR2 SMNVEV (reference sequence). The CDR3 totals 15 residues. The CDR3 DNA reads TGTGCCAGCAGCATCCCGACAGTCCCAAATTCACCCCTCCACTTT. Protein sequence: CASSIPTVPNSPLHF.